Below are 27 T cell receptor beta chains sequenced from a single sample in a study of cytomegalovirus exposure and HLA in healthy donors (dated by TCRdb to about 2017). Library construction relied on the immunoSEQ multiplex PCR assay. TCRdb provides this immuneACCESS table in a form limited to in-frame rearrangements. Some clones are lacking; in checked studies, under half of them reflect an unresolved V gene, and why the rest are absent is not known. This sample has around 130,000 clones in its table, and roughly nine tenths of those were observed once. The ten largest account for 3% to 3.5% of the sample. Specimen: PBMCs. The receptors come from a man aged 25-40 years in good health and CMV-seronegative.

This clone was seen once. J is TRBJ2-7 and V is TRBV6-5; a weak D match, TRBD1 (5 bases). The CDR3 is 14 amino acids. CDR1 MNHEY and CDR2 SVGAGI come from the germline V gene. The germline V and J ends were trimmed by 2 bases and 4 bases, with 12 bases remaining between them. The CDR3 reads CASSYGPGFYEQYF. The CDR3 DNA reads TGTGCCAGCAGTTACGGTCCAGGGTTTTACGAGCAGTACTTC.

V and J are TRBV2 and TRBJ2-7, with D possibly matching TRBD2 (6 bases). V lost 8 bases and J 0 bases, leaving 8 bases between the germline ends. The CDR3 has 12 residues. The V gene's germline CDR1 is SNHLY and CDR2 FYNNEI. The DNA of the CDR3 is TGTGCCAGCGCGGGGTTCTCCTACGAGCAGTACTTC. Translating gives CASAGFSYEQYF.

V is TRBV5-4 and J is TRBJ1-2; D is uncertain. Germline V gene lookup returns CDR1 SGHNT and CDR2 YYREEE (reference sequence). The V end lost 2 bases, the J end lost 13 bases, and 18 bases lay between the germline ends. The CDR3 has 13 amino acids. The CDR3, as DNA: TGTGCCAGCAGCTTACCTGGGAGCCCACCCTCCACCTTC. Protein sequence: CASSLPGSPPSTF. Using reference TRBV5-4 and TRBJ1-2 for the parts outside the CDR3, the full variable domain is ETGVTQSPTHLIKTRGQQVTLRCSSQSGHNTVSWYQQALGQGPQFIFQYYREEENGRGNFPPRFSGLQFPNYSSELNVNALELDDSALYLCASSLPGSPPSTFGSGTRLTVV.

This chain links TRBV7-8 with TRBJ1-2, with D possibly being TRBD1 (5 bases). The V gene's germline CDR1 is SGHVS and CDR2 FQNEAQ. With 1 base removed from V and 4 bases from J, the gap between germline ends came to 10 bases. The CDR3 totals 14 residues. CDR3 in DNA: TGTGCCAGCAGCTTAGACGGGGGAGGCTATGGCTACACCTTC. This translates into CASSLDGGGYGYTF.

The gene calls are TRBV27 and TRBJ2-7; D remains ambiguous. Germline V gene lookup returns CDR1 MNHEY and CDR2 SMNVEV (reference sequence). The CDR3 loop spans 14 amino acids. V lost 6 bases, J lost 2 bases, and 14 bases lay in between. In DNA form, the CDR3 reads TGTGCCAGCAGCCCTATTGCCCCCACCTACGAGCAGTACTTC. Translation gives CASSPIAPTYEQYF.

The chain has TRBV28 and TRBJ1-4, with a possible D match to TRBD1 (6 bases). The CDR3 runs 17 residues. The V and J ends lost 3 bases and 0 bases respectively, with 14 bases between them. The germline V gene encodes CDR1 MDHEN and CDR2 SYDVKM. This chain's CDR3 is CASSFGGALATNEKLFF. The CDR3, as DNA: TGTGCCAGCAGTTTTGGGGGGGCCTTAGCAACTAATGAAAAACTGTTTTTT.

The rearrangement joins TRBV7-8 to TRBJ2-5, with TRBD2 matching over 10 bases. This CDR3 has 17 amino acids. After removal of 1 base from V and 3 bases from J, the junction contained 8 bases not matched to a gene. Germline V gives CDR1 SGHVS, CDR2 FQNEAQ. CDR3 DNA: TGTGCCAGCAGCTTAGTTCTTAGCGGGGGGCTAAAAGAGACCCAGTACTTC. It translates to CASSLVLSGGLKETQYF. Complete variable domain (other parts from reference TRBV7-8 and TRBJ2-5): GAGVSQSPRYKVAKRGQDVALRCDPISGHVSLFWYQQALGQGPEFLTYFQNEAQLDKSGLPSDRFFAERPEGSVSTLKIQRTQQEDSAVYLCASSLVLSGGLKETQYFGPGTRLLVL.

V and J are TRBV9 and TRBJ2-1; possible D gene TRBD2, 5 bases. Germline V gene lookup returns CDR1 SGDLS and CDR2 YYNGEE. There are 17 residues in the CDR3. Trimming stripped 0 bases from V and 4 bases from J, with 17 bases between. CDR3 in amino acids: CASSVGLGLNKYNEQFF. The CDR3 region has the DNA TGTGCCAGCAGCGTAGGTTTAGGACTTAATAAGTACAATGAGCAGTTCTTC.

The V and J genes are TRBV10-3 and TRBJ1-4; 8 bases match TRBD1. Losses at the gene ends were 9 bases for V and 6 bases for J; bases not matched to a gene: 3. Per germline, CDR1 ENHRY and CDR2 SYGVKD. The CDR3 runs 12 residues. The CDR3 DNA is TGTGCCATACAGGGGGGTGATGAAAAACTGTTTTTT. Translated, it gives CAIQGGDEKLFF.

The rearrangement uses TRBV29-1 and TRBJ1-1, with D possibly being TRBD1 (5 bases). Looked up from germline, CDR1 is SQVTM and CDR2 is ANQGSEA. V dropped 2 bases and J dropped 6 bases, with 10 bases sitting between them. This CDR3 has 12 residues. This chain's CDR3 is CSVEPDSPEAFF. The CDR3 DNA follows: TGCAGCGTTGAACCCGACAGCCCTGAAGCTTTCTTT.

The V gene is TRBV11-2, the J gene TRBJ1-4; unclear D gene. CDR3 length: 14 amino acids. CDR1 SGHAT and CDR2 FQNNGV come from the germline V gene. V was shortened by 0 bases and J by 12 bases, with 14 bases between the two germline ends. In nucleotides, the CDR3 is TGTGCCAGCAGCTTAGACTCGTTTTCTGGAGAACTGTTTTTT. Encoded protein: CASSLDSFSGELFF.

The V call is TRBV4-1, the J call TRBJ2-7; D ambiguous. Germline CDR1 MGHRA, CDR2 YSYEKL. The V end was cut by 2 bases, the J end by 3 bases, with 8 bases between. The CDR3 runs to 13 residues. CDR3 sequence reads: CASSQSLRYEQYF. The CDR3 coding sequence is TGCGCCAGCAGCCAAAGCCTCCGCTACGAGCAGTACTTC.

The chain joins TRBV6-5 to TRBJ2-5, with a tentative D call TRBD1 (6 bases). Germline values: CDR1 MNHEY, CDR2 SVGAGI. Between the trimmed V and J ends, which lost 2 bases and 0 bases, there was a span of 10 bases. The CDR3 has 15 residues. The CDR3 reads CASSYGQQYQETQYF. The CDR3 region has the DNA TGTGCCAGCAGTTACGGACAGCAGTACCAAGAGACCCAGTACTTC.

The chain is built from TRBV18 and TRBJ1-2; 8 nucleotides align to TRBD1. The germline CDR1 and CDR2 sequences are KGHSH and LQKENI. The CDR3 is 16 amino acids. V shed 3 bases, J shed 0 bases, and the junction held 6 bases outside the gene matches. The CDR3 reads CASSPTGVETNYGYTF. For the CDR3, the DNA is TGTGCCAGCTCACCGACAGGGGTCGAAACTAACTATGGCTACACCTTC.

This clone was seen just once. This CDR3 reads CASSHRDTPSEQYF. The DNA of the CDR3 is TGTGCCAGCAGCCACCGGGACACACCTAGCGAGCAGTACTTC. The chain recombines TRBV9 with TRBJ2-7; perhaps TRBD1 as D (6 bases). The CDR3 is 14 residues long. The germline V gene encodes CDR1 SGDLS and CDR2 YYNGEE. V was trimmed by 4 bases and J by 6 bases, leaving 17 bases between them.

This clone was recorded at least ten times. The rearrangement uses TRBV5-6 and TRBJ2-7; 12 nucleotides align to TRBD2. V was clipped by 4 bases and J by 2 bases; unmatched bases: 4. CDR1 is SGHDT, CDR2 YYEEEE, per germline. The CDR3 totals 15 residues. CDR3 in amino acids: CASSDTSGGTYEQYF. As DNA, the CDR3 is TGTGCCAGCAGCGATACTAGCGGGGGGACCTACGAGCAGTACTTC.

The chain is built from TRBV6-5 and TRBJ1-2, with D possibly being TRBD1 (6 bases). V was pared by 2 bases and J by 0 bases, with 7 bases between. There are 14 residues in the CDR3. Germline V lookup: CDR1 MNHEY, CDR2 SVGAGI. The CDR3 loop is CASSYGTTNYGYTF. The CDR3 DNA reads TGTGCCAGCAGTTACGGGACAACTAACTATGGCTACACCTTC.

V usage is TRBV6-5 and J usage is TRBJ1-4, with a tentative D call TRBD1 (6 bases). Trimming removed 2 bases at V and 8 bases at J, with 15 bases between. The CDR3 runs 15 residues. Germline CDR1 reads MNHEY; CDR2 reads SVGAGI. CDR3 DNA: TGTGCCAGCAGTTACCAGCACAGGGTGGGGGAAAAACTGTTTTTT. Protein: CASSYQHRVGEKLFF.

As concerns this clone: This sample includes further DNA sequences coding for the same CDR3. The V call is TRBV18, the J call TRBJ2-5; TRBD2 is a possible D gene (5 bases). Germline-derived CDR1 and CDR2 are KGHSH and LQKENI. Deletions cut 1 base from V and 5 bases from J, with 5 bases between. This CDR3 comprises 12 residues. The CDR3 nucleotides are TGTGCCAGCTCACCACGAGGGGAGACCCAGTACTTC. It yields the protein CASSPRGETQYF.

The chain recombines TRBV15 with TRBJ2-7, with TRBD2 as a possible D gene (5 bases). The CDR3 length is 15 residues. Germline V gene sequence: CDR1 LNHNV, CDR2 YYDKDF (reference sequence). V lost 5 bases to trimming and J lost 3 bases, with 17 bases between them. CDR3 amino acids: CATSVTPSLLYEQYF. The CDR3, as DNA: TGTGCCACCAGCGTTACCCCTAGCCTACTCTACGAGCAGTACTTC. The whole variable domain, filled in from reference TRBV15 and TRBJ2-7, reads DAMVIQNPRYQVTQFGKPVTLSCSQTLNHNVMYWYQQKSSQAPKLLFHYYDKDFNNEADTPDNFQSRRPNTSFCFLDIRSPGLGDTAMYLCATSVTPSLLYEQYFGPGTRLTVT.

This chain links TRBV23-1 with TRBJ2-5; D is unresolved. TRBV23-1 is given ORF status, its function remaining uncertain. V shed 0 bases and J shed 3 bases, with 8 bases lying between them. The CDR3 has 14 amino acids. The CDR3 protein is CASSQSPVEETQYF. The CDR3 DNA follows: TGCGCCAGCAGTCAATCTCCGGTGGAAGAGACCCAGTACTTC.

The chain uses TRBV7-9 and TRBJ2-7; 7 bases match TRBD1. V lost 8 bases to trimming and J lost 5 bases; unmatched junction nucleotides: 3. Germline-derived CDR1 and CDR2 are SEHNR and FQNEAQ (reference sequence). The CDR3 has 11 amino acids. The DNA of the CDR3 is TGTGCCAGCGGTACAGGGGACGAGCAGTACTTC. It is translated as CASGTGDEQYF.

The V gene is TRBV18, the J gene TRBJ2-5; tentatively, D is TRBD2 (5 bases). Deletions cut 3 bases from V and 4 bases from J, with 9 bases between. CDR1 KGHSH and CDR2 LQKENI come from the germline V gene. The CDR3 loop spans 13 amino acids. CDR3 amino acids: CASSPRGRETQYF. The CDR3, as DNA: TGTGCCAGCTCACCGAGAGGGAGAGAGACCCAGTACTTC.

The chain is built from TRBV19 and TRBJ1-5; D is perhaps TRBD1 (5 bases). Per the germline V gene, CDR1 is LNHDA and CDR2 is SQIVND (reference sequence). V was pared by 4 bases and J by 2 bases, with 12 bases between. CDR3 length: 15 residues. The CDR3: CASSKQDAGNQPQHF. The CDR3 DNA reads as TGTGCCAGTAGTAAACAGGATGCAGGCAATCAGCCCCAGCATTTT.

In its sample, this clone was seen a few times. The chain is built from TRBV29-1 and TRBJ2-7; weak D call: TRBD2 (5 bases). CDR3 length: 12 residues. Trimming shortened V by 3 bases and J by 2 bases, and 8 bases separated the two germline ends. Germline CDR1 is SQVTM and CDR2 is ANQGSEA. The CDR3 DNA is TGCAGCGTTGACCCGGGGACCTACGAGCAGTACTTC. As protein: CSVDPGTYEQYF.

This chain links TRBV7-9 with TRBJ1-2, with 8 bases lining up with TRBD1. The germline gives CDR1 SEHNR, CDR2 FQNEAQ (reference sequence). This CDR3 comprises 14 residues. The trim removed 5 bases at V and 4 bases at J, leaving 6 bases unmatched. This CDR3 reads CASSPTGGSYGYTF. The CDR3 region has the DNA TGTGCCAGCAGCCCAACAGGGGGAAGCTATGGCTACACCTTC. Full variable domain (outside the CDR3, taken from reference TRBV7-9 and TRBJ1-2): DTGVSQNPRHKITKRGQNVTFRCDPISEHNRLYWYRQTLGQGPEFLTYFQNEAQLEKSRLLSDRFSAERPKGSFSTLEIQRTEQGDSAMYLCASSPTGGSYGYTFGSGTRLTVV.

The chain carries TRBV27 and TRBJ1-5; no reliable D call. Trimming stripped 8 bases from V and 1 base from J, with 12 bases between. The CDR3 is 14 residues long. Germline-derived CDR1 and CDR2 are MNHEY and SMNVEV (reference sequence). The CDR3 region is CASGSTQSNQPQHF. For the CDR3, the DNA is TGTGCCAGCGGTTCCACACAGAGCAATCAGCCCCAGCATTTT.